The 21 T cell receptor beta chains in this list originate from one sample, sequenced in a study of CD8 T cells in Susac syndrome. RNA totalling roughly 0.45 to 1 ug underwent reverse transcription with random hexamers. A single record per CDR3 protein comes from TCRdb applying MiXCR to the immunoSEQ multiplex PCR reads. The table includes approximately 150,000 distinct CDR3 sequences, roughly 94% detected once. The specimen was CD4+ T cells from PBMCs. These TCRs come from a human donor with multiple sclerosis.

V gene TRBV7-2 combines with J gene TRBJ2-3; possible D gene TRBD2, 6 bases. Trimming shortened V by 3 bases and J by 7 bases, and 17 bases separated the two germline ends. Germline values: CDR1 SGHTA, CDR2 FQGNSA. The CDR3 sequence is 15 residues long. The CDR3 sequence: CASSLGLDVSYTQYF. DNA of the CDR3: TGTGCCAGCAGCTTGGGACTTGATGTTTCTTATACGCAGTATTTT. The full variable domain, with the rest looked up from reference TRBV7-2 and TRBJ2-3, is GAGVSQSPSNKVTEKGKDVELRCDPISGHTALYWYRQSLGQGLEFLIYFQGNSAPDKSGLPSDRFSAERTGGSVSTLTIQRTQQEDSAVYLCASSLGLDVSYTQYFGPGTRLTVL.

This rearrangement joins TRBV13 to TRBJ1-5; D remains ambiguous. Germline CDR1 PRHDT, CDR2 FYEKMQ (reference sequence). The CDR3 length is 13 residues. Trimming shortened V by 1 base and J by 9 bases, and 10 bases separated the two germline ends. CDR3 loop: CASSLDSRTPQHF. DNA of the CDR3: TGTGCCAGCAGCTTAGACAGCCGAACGCCCCAGCATTTT.

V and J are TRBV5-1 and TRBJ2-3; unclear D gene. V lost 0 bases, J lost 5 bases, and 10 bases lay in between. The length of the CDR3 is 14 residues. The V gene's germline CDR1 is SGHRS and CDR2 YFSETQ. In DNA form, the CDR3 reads TGCGCCAGCAGCTTGGTGGGAATTCAAGATACGCAGTATTTT. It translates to CASSLVGIQDTQYF.

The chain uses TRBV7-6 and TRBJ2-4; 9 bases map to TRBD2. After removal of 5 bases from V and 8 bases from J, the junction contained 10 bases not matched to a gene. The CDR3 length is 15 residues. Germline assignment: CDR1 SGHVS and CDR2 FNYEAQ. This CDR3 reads CASSPEAGGGDIQYF. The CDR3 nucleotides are TGTGCCAGCAGCCCCGAAGCGGGAGGAGGAGACATTCAGTACTTC.

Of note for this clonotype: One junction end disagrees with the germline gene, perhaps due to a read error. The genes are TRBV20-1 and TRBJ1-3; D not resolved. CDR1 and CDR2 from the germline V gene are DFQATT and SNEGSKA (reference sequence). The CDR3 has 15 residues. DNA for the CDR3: TGCAGTGCTAGAGCTTCTGGGTCTGCTGGAAACACCATGTATTTT. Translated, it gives CSARASGSAGNTMYF.

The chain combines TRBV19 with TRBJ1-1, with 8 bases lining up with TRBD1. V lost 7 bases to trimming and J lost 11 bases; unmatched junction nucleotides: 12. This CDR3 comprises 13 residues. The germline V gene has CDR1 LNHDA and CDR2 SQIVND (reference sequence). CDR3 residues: CASKGGDRRKAFF. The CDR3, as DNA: TGTGCCAGTAAGGGCGGGGACAGGCGGAAGGCTTTCTTT.

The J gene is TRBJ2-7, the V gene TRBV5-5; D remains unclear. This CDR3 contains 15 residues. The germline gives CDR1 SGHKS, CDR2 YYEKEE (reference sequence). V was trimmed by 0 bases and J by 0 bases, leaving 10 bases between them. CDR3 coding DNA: TGTGCCAGCAGCTTGGTTGCAGCCCTCTCCTACGAGCAGTACTTC. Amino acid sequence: CASSLVAALSYEQYF.

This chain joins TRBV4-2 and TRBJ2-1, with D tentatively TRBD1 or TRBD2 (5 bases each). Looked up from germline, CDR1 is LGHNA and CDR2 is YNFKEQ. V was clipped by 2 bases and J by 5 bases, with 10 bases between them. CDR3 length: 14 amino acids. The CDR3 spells CASSQRGLHNEQFF. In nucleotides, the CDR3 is TGTGCCAGCAGCCAACGGGGCCTACACAATGAGCAGTTCTTC.

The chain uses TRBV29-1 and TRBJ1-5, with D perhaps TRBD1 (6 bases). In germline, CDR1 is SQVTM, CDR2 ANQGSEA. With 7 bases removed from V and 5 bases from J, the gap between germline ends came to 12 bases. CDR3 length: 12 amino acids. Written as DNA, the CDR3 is TGCAGCGCTGGGGGGGCCGATCAGCCCCAGCATTTT. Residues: CSAGGADQPQHF.

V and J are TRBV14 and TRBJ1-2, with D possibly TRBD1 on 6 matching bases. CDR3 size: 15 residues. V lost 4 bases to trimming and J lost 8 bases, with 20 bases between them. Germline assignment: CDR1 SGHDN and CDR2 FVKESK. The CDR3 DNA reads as TGTGCCAGCAGCCCTCGGACAGCGCCGAATAGGGGCTACACCTTC. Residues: CASSPRTAPNRGYTF.

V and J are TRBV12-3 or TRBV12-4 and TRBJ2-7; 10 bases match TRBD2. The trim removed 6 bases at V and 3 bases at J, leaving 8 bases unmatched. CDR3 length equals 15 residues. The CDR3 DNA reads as TGTGCCAGCAGACCAGGACTAGCGGTCAGCTACGAGCAGTACTTC. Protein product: CASRPGLAVSYEQYF.

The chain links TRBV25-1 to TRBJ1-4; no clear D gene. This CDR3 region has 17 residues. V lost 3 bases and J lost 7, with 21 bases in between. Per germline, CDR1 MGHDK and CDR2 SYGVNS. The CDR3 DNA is TGTGCCAGCAGTGACATACAGTGGGGAGGGATTGGTGAAAAACTGTTTTTT. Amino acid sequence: CASSDIQWGGIGEKLFF.

The CDR3 region has the DNA TGTGCCAGCAGGTCGGCACAGGCCAAGGACACCATATATTTT. Translating gives CASRSAQAKDTIYF. The chain combines TRBV7-9 with TRBJ1-3; D possibly corresponds to TRBD1 (5 bases). This CDR3 has 14 amino acids. The V and J ends lost 6 bases and 8 bases respectively, with 17 bases between them. Looked up from germline, CDR1 is SEHNR and CDR2 is FQNEAQ (reference sequence).

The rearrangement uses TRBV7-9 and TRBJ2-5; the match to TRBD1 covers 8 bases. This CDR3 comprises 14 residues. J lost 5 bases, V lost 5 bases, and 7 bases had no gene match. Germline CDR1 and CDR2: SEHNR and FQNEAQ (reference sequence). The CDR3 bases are TGTGCCAGCAGCAAGACAGGGGATGTGGAGACCCAGTACTTC. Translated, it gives CASSKTGDVETQYF.

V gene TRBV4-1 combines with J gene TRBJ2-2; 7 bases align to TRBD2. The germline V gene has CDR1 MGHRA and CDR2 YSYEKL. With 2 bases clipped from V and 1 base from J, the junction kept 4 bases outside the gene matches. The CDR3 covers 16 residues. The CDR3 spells CASSQSPSGNTGELFF. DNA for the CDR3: TGCGCCAGCAGCCAATCCCCTAGCGGGAACACCGGGGAGCTGTTTTTT.

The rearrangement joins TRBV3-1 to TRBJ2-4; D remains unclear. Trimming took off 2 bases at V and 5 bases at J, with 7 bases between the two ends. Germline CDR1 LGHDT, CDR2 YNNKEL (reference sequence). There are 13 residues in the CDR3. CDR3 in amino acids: CASSQRVENIQYF. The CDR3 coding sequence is TGTGCCAGCAGCCAACGCGTAGAAAACATTCAGTACTTC.

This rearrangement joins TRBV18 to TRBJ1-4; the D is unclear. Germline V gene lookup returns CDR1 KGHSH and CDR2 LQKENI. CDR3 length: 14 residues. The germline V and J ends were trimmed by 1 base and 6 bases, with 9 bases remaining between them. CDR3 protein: CASSPLSQDEKLFF. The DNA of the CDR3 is TGTGCCAGCTCACCACTTAGCCAAGATGAAAAACTGTTTTTT. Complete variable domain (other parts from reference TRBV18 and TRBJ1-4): NAGVMQNPRHLVRRRGQEARLRCSPMKGHSHVYWYRQLPEEGLKFMVYLQKENIIDESGMPKERFSAEFPKEGPSILRIQQVVRGDSAAYFCASSPLSQDEKLFFGSGTQLSVL.

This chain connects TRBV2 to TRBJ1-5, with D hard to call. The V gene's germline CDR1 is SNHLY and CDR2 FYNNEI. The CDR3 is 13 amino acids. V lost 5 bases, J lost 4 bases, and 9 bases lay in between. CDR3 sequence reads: CASSRGGNQPQHF. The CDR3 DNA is TGTGCCAGCAGTCGAGGTGGGAATCAGCCCCAGCATTTT.

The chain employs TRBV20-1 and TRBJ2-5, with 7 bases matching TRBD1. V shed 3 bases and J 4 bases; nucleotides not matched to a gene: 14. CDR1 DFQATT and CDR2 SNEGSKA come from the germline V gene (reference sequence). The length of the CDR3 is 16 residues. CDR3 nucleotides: TGCAGTGCTAGGAGGGGGCAGCGTACAAGAGGAGAGACCCAGTACTTC. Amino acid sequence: CSARRGQRTRGETQYF.

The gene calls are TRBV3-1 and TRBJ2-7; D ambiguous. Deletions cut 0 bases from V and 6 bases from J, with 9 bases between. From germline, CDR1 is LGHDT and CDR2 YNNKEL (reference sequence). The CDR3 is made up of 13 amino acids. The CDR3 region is CASSQDWRREQYF. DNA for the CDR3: TGTGCCAGCAGCCAAGATTGGCGCCGCGAGCAGTACTTC.

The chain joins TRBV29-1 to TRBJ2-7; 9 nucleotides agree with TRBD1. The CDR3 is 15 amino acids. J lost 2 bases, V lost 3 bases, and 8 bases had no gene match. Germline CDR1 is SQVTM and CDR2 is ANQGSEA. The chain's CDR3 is CSVDKIGTGPYEQYF. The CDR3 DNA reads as TGCAGCGTTGATAAGATCGGGACAGGGCCCTACGAGCAGTACTTC.